This TCR beta chain derives from a study of T cell repertoires in cytomegalovirus infection. In the study overall: In public TCR beta signatures, there were indications of both CMV infection and matching HLA type. Study conclusions and caveats: Of the TCR beta families, the public ones yielded a cumulative frequency that identified carriers of CMV plus the relevant HLA. CMV-specific TCR beta clonotypes restricted by HLA-C dominated the ex vivo response.

From the reads, TCRdb called clonotypes with MiXCR, one entry per CDR3 protein. The table shows about 740,000 distinct CDR3 sequences, with less than 40% occurring only once. On this clonotype itself: Its antigen is unidentified.

Trimming shortened V by 0 bases and J by 4 bases, and 9 bases separated the two germline ends. The CDR3 is made up of 14 amino acids. CDR1 is MGHRA, CDR2 YSYEKL, per germline. The clonotype originates from a human donor in good health (CMV status not recorded). Some clones in this sample may be carry-over from other donors' samples. Sequencing was performed on PBMCs. The genes are TRBV4-1 and TRBJ1-2; weak D call: TRBD1 (5 bases). CDR3 sequence: CASSQESGPYGYTF. In nucleotides, the CDR3 is TGCGCCAGCAGCCAAGAATCGGGGCCCTATGGCTACACCTTC.